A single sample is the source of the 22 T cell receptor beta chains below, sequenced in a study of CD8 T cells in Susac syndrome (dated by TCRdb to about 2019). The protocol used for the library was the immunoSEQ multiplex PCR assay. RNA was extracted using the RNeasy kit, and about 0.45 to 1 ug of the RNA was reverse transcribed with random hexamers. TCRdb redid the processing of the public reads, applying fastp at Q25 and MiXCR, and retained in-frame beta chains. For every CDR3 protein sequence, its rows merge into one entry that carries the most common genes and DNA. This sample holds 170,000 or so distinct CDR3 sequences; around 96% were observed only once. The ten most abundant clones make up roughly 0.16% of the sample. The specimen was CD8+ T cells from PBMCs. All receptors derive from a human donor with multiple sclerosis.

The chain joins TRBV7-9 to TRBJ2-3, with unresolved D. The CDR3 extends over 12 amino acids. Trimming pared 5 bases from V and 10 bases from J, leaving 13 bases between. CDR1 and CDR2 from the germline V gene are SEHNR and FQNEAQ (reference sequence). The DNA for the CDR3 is TGTGCCAGCAGCCCCCCCGGCGATGCGCAGTATTTT. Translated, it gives CASSPPGDAQYF.

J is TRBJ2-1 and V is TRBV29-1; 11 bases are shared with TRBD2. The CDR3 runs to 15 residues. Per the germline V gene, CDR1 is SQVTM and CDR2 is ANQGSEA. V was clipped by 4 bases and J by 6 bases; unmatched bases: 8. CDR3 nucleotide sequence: TGCAGCGTTGTTAGCGGGAGGGGGTTGAGCAATGAGCAGTTCTTC. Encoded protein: CSVVSGRGLSNEQFF.

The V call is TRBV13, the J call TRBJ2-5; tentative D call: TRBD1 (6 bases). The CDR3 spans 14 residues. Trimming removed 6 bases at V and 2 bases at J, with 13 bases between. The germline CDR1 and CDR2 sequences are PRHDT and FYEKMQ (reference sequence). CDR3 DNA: TGTGCCAGCAGTCAACGACAGGATCAAGAGACCCAGTACTTC. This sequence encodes CASSQRQDQETQYF.

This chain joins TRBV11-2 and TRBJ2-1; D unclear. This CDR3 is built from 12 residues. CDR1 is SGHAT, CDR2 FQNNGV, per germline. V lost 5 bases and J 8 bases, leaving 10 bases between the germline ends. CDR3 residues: CASSPTLDEQFF. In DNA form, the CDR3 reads TGTGCCAGCAGCCCCACGTTGGATGAGCAGTTCTTC.

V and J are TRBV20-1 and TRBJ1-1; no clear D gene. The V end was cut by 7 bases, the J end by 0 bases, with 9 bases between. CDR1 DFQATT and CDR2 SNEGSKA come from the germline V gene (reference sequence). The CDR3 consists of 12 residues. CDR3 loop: CSVNDMNTEAFF. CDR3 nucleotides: TGCAGTGTCAACGACATGAACACTGAAGCTTTCTTT.

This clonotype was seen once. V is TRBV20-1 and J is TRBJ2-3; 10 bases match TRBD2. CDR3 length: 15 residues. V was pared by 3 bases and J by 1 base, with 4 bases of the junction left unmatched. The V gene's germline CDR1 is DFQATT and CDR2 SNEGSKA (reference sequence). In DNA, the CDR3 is TGCAGTGCTAGGCCTAGCGGGGGACGCACAGATACGCAGTATTTT. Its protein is CSARPSGGRTDTQYF.

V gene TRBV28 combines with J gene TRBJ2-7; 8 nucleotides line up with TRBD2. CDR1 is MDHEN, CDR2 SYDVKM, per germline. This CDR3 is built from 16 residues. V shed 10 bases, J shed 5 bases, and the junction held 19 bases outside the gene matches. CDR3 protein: CATTRRGGPPADEQYF. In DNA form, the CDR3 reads TGTGCCACGACCAGACGGGGGGGCCCCCCGGCCGACGAGCAGTACTTC.

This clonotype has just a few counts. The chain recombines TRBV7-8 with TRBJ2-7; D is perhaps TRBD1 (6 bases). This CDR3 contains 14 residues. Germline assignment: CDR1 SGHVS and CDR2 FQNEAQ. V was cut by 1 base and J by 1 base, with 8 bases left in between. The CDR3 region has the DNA TGTGCCAGCAGCTTAGAAGGGGGTTCCTACGAGCAGTACTTC. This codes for CASSLEGGSYEQYF.

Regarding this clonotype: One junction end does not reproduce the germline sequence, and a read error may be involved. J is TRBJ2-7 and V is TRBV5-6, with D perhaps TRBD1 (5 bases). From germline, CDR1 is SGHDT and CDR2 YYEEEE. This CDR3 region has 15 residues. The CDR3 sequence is CASSLGARVSFEQYF. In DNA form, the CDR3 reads TGTGCCAGCAGCTTGGGTGCCAGGGTATCCTTCGAGCAGTACTTC.

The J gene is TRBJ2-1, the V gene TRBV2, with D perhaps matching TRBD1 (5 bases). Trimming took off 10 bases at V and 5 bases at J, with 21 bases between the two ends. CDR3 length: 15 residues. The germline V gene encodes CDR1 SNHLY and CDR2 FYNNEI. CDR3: CATEDKWTTNNEQFF. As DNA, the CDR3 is TGTGCCACCGAAGATAAGTGGACAACAAACAATGAGCAGTTCTTC.

The CDR3 sequence: CASSPSTGWGTVTGELFF. CDR3 nucleotides: TGTGCCAGCAGCCCCTCCACAGGGTGGGGAACCGTAACCGGGGAGCTGTTTTTT. This chain links TRBV7-3 with TRBJ2-2, with D tentatively TRBD1 (6 bases). V was cut by 5 bases and J by 5 bases, with 24 bases left in between. The CDR3 extends over 18 amino acids. In germline, CDR1 is SGHTA, CDR2 FQGTGA.

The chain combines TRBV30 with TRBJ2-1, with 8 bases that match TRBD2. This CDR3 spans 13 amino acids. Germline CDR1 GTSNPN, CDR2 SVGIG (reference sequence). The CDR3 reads CAGAGVLYNEQFF. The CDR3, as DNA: TGTGCGGGAGCGGGAGTTCTCTACAATGAGCAGTTCTTC.

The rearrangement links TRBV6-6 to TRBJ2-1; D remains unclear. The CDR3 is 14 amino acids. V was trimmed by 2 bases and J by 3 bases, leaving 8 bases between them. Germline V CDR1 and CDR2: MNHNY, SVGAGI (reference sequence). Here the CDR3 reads CASSYGKVYNEQFF. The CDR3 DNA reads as TGTGCCAGCAGTTACGGGAAAGTCTACAATGAGCAGTTCTTC.

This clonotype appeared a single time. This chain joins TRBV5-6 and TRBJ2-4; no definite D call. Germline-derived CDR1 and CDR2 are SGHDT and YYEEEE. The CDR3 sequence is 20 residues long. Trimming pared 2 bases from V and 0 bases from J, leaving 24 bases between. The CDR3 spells CASSFSRSNHLMLAKNIQYF. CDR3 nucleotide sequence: TGTGCCAGCAGCTTTAGTAGATCGAACCATCTGATGCTAGCCAAAAACATTCAGTACTTC.

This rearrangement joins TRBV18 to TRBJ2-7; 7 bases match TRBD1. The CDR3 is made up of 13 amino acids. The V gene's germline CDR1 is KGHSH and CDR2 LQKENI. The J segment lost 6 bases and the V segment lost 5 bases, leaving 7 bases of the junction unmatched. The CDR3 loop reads CASSALGTVEQYF. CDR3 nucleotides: TGTGCCAGCTCAGCCTTAGGGACAGTCGAGCAGTACTTC.

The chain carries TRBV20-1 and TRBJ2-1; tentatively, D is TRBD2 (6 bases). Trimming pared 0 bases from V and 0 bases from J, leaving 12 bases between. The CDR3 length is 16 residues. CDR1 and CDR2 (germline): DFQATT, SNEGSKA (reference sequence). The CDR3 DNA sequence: TGCAGTGCTAGAGATCCCGGGAGCCCCTCCTACAATGAGCAGTTCTTC. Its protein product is CSARDPGSPSYNEQFF.

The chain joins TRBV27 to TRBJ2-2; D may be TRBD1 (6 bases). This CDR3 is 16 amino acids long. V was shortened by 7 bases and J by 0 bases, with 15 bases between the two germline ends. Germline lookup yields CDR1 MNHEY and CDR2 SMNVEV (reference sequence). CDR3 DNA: TGTGCCAGCAATTCAATCACAGGGACGAACACCGGGGAGCTGTTTTTT. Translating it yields CASNSITGTNTGELFF.

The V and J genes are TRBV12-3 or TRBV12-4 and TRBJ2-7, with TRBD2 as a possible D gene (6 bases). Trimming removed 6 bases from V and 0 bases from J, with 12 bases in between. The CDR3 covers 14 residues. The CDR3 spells CASSRDSSSYEQYF. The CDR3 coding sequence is TGTGCCAGCAGCCGGGACTCTAGCTCCTACGAGCAGTACTTC.

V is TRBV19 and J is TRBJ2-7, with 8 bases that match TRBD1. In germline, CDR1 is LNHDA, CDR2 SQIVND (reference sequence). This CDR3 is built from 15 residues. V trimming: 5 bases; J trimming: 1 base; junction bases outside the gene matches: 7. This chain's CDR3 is CASSPGTGTSYEQYF. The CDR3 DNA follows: TGTGCCAGTAGTCCCGGGACAGGTACATCCTACGAGCAGTACTTC.

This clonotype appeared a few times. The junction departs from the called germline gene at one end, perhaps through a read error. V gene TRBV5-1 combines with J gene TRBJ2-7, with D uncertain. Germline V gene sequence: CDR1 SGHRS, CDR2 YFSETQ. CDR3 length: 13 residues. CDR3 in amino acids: CASSFGNSYEQYF. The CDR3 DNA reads TGTGCCAGCAGCTTTGGCAACTCCTACGAGCAGTACTTC.

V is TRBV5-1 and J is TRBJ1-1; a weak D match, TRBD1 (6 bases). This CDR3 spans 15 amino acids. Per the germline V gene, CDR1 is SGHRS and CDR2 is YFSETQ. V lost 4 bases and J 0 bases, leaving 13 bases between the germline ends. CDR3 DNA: TGCGCCAGCAGCCCGCGGACAGATGTGAACACTGAAGCTTTCTTT. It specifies CASSPRTDVNTEAFF.

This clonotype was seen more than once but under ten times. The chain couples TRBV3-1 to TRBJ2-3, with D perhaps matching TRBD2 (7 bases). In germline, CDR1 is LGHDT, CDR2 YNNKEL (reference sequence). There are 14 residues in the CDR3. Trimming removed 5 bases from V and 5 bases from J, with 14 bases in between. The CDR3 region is CASSEAGGQDTQYF. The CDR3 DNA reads TGTGCCAGCAGCGAGGCCGGGGGGCAAGATACGCAGTATTTT.